Presented here are 10 T cell receptor beta chains from one specimen sequenced in a study of blood T cell repertoires in COVID-19. Produced via immunoSEQ multiplex PCR; TCRdb's table is partial and in-frame only. The repertoire consists of about 73,000 clones, with 73% occurring once and the leading ten covering 22%. The source material was peripheral blood. These receptors were collected from a man in his fifties or sixties with acute or convalescent COVID-19.

The V gene is TRBV5-5, the J gene TRBJ1-6, with a possible D match to TRBD1 (6 bases). The germline V gene has CDR1 SGHKS and CDR2 YYEKEE (reference sequence). V shed 1 base and J shed 6 bases, with 8 bases lying between them. CDR3 length equals 14 residues. This CDR3 is CASSLWDTNSPLHF. CDR3 sequence (DNA): TGTGCCAGCAGCTTGTGGGACACTAATTCACCCCTCCACTTT.

This chain connects TRBV5-4 to TRBJ2-3; 7 nucleotides align to TRBD1. From germline, CDR1 is SGHNT and CDR2 YYREEE (reference sequence). The V segment lost 4 bases and the J segment 0 bases; nucleotides outside the gene matches: 11. The CDR3 sequence is 17 residues long. The CDR3 sequence is CASSAGQALVSTDTQYF. CDR3 sequence (DNA): TGTGCCAGCAGCGCTGGACAGGCCCTCGTTAGCACAGATACGCAGTATTTT.

V is TRBV5-1 and J is TRBJ2-1; 12 bases align to TRBD2. Germline lookup yields CDR1 SGHRS and CDR2 YFSETQ. This CDR3 region has 18 residues. V was pared by 2 bases and J by 2 bases, with 8 bases of the junction left unmatched. CDR3 in DNA: TGCGCCAGCAGCTTACCTAGCGGGAGGGCTTCCGCCTACAATGAGCAGTTCTTC. This gives the protein CASSLPSGRASAYNEQFF.

This clone has a single count. The gene calls are TRBV25-1 and TRBJ2-2, with a possible D match to TRBD2 (5 bases). The CDR3 spans 14 residues. Trimming pared 5 bases from V and 4 bases from J, leaving 11 bases between. Germline assignment: CDR1 MGHDK and CDR2 SYGVNS. CDR3 in amino acids: CASSSASGTGELFF. The CDR3 DNA is TGTGCCAGCAGTTCGGCCAGCGGCACCGGGGAGCTGTTTTTT.

V gene TRBV5-5 combines with J gene TRBJ2-2; D uncertain. The CDR3 sequence is 16 residues long. Trimming removed 0 bases at V and 2 bases at J, with 11 bases between. Germline assignment: CDR1 SGHKS and CDR2 YYEKEE (reference sequence). The CDR3 DNA reads as TGTGCCAGCAGCTTGGAAACGGGTCGTAACACCGGGGAGCTGTTTTTT. The encoded protein is CASSLETGRNTGELFF.

The V call is TRBV12-5, the J call TRBJ1-2; tentatively, D is TRBD1 (5 bases). V lost 9 bases and J 1 base, leaving 12 bases between the germline ends. CDR3 length: 13 residues. Germline values: CDR1 LGHNT, CDR2 FRNRAP. The CDR3 loop reads CARTLDSNYGYTF. In nucleotides, the CDR3 is TGTGCTAGGACCCTTGACAGTAACTATGGCTACACCTTC.

This clone was observed at least ten times. The chain recombines TRBV7-9 with TRBJ1-2, with 8 positions matching TRBD1. The CDR3 runs 15 residues. CDR1 and CDR2 from the germline V gene are SEHNR and FQNEAQ (reference sequence). The J segment lost 8 bases and the V segment lost 5 bases, leaving 13 bases of the junction unmatched. CDR3 amino acids: CASSARLGQGGGYTF. The DNA of the CDR3 is TGTGCCAGCAGCGCTCGGTTAGGACAGGGCGGGGGCTACACCTTC. Based on the CDR3 plus reference TRBV7-9 and TRBJ1-2, the full variable domain is DTGVSQNPRHKITKRGQNVTFRCDPISEHNRLYWYRQTLGQGPEFLTYFQNEAQLEKSRLLSDRFSAERPKGSFSTLEIQRTEQGDSAMYLCASSARLGQGGGYTFGSGTRLTVV.

By proportion, this clone is medium-sized (0.01 to 0.1%). V usage is TRBV5-1 and J usage is TRBJ2-5; possibly TRBD1 for D (5 bases). This CDR3 is 13 amino acids long. Deletions cut 4 bases from V and 3 bases from J, with 10 bases between. Germline CDR1 reads SGHRS; CDR2 reads YFSETQ. This chain's CDR3 is CASSKTVKETQYF. The CDR3, as DNA: TGCGCCAGCAGCAAGACAGTTAAAGAGACCCAGTACTTC.

This sequence joins TRBV2 and TRBJ2-1; the match to TRBD2 covers 10 bases. J was trimmed by 8 bases and V by 8 bases; bases with no gene match: 12. The CDR3 consists of 15 residues. Germline V gives CDR1 SNHLY, CDR2 FYNNEI. The DNA for the CDR3 is TGTGCCAGCCAAAGGGGCACTAGCGGGATCGATGAGCAGTTCTTC. Its translation is CASQRGTSGIDEQFF.

This clone was recorded once. The chain links TRBV7-3 to TRBJ2-1; 7 nucleotides agree with TRBD1. CDR3 length: 16 amino acids. J was trimmed by 2 bases and V by 5 bases; bases with no gene match: 9. The germline V gene encodes CDR1 SGHTA and CDR2 FQGTGA. The CDR3 DNA follows: TGTGCCAGCAGCCCCTCTGCCGGGACAGCCTACAATGAGCAGTTCTTC. Its protein is CASSPSAGTAYNEQFF.